This TCR beta chain was obtained from a study of cytomegalovirus exposure and HLA in healthy donors. This CDR3 has 15 amino acids. Per the germline V gene, CDR1 is SGHTA and CDR2 is FQGNSA. The V and J ends lost 5 bases and 2 bases, in that order; junction bases with no gene match: 4. The study ran its PCR with 60 Vbeta and 13 Jbeta primers. As originally analysed: An analysis performed later counted roughly 80 million unique TCR beta chains (around 9.9 million of them shared). The protocol was immunoSEQ multiplex PCR, while the TCRdb copy is restricted to in-frame clones and leaves out a portion. V and J calls and clone size follow that table, whereas D and trimming were derived from the DNA. The table records about 120,000 clones, roughly a tenth of them present only once. Study outcomes and limitations: Certain sequence variants were highly shared and formed a cluster, and this cluster was likely a sequencing artifact. Exclusion as indistinguishable affected some V segments, including TRBV6-2 and TRBV6-3.

This clone has more than one count but fewer than ten. What it binds is unknown. The TCR was taken from a man younger than 40 in good health and CMV-seronegative. The source material was PBMCs. The genes are TRBV7-2 and TRBJ2-3, with 10 bases fitting TRBD2. CDR3 in amino acids: CASSISGGSTDTQYF. The CDR3, as DNA: TGTGCCAGCAGCATTAGCGGGGGGTCCACAGATACGCAGTATTTT.